A single sample gave rise to the 9 T cell receptor beta chains below, sequenced in a study of cytomegalovirus exposure and HLA in healthy donors. Researchers ran the PCR with 60 Vbeta and 13 Jbeta primers. TCRdb keeps only in-frame clones here, not all; method: immunoSEQ multiplex PCR. The table includes 65,000 or so clones, approximately 78% detected once. Specimen: PBMCs. The source is a girl aged 5-17 years in good health and CMV-seropositive.

This chain connects TRBV28 to TRBJ1-2; TRBD1 matches at 9 bases. V lost 6 bases, J lost 6 bases, and 8 bases stayed unmatched. CDR1 and CDR2 from the germline V gene are MDHEN and SYDVKM. The CDR3 has 14 residues. For the CDR3, the DNA is TGTGCCAGCAGCCGACAGGGGGAAGGTCATGGCTACACCTTC. It specifies CASSRQGEGHGYTF.

The chain combines TRBV10-2 with TRBJ2-2; D gene ambiguous. V was trimmed by 4 bases and J by 5 bases, leaving 8 bases between them. The CDR3 is 13 amino acids. Germline lookup yields CDR1 WSHSY and CDR2 SAAADI. The CDR3 DNA reads as TGCGCCAGCAGTGCATCCGGTACCGGGGAGCTGTTTTTT. This translates into CASSASGTGELFF.

The chain carries TRBV12-5 and TRBJ1-1; 8 bases agree with TRBD1. Trimming removed 1 base from V and 4 bases from J; junction bases left unmatched: 20. The germline CDR1 and CDR2 sequences are LGHNT and FRNRAP. This CDR3 is 20 amino acids long. The CDR3 is CASGLEEAGGRFLMATEAFF. The CDR3 DNA is TGTGCTAGTGGTTTGGAGGAGGCAGGGGGCAGGTTTTTGATGGCCACTGAAGCTTTCTTT.

The chain has TRBV28 and TRBJ1-4, with D uncertain. Looked up from germline, CDR1 is MDHEN and CDR2 is SYDVKM. Trimming left V 10 bases short and J 8 bases short, with 14 bases between. This CDR3 has 12 amino acids. CDR3 residues: CATTAEREKLFF. CDR3 coding DNA: TGTGCCACCACAGCGGAAAGGGAAAAACTGTTTTTT.

V is TRBV29-1 and J is TRBJ2-3, with TRBD2 matching 14 bases. CDR3 size: 17 residues. The V gene's germline CDR1 is SQVTM and CDR2 ANQGSEA. Trimming cost V 1 base and J 1 base; bases outside gene matches: 4. The CDR3 sequence is CSVEGTSGRYRTDTQYF. In DNA, the CDR3 is TGCAGCGTTGAAGGGACTAGCGGGAGGTATCGCACAGATACGCAGTATTTT.

The V gene is TRBV12-1, the J gene TRBJ1-2; TRBD1, as called in the table, went unchecked against the DNA. TRBV12-1 has pseudogene status. The CDR3 covers 16 residues. CDR3 in amino acids: CASSLGTGKVNYGYTF. CDR3 nucleotides: TGTGCCAGCAGCCTTGGGACAGGGAAGGTTAACTATGGCTACACCTTC.

The V gene is TRBV6-5, the J gene TRBJ1-3, with a weak D call TRBD1 (5 bases). The germline V gene encodes CDR1 MNHEY and CDR2 SVGAGI. The CDR3 loop spans 14 amino acids. With 7 bases removed from V and 1 base from J, the gap between germline ends came to 11 bases. CDR3: CASTLGVSGNTIYF. The CDR3 coding sequence is TGTGCCAGCACCCTAGGGGTGTCTGGAAACACCATATATTTT.

In this sample, this clone turned up a few times. This rearrangement joins TRBV5-1 to TRBJ2-7, with 9 nucleotides matching TRBD1. The CDR3 spans 18 residues. J lost 5 bases, V lost 2 bases, and 17 bases had no gene match. Per the germline V gene, CDR1 is SGHRS and CDR2 is YFSETQ. Here the CDR3 DNA reads TGCGCCAGCAGCTTCCAACCGCCCGGGACAGGGTACAGTAACGAGCAGTACTTC. This encodes CASSFQPPGTGYSNEQYF.

This chain uses TRBV20-1 with TRBJ1-2; D uncertain. The length of the CDR3 is 11 residues. Germline lookup yields CDR1 DFQATT and CDR2 SNEGSKA (reference sequence). V dropped 0 bases and J dropped 3 bases, with 2 bases sitting between them. CDR3 coding DNA: TGCAGTGCTAGAGACTACTATGGCTACACCTTC. It codes for CSARDYYGYTF.